This is a list of T cell receptor beta chains from one sample in a study of molecular identifiers for immune sequencing clone quantification. One entry per CDR3 protein results from TCRdb running MiXCR on the PCR reads. This table holds roughly 93,000 distinct CDR3 sequences, around 20% found once. The specimen sequenced was naive CD8+ T cells from blood, with Jurkat cell RNA spiked in. These receptors came from a human donor in good health. Some libraries in this study had Jurkat cell RNA spiked in. Both conserved end residues are part of each CDR3. Fields, in order: D gene, V gene, clone size, J gene, CDR3 DNA, CDR3 protein. A D gene is named only where the DNA matches it firmly. A row's size may be missing; if present it is once, few, many or a size class.

D gene: .; V gene: TRBV10-3; clone size: many; J gene: TRBJ1-1; CDR3 DNA: TGTGCCATCAACACGCATGGGACTGAAGCTTTCTTT; CDR3 protein: CAINTHGTEAFF
D gene: .; V gene: TRBV28; clone size: .; J gene: TRBJ2-7; CDR3 DNA: TGTGCCAGCAGTTTACGAGGGGAGTCCTACGAGCAGTACTTC; CDR3 protein: CASSLRGESYEQYF
D gene: .; V gene: TRBV27; clone size: many; J gene: TRBJ2-4; CDR3 DNA: TGTGCCAGCAGTTTATCTTTGGGGCAGGCAAACATTCAGTACTTC; CDR3 protein: CASSLSLGQANIQYF
D gene: TRBD2; V gene: TRBV12-3/TRBV12-4; clone size: many; J gene: TRBJ2-3; CDR3 DNA: TGTGCCAGCAGTTTTGAGCGGGGGGAAATGACAGATACGCAGTATTTT; CDR3 protein: CASSFERGEMTDTQYF
D gene: TRBD2; V gene: TRBV20-1; clone size: once; J gene: TRBJ2-1; CDR3 DNA: TGCAGTGCTAGAGGTGGACTAGCGGGATTCGGCCACAATGAGCAGTTCTTC; CDR3 protein: CSARGGLAGFGHNEQFF
D gene: .; V gene: TRBV4-3; clone size: many; J gene: TRBJ1-2; CDR3 DNA: TGCGCCAGCAGCCAAGATTTGGTCACAGTTTATGGCTACACCTTC; CDR3 protein: CASSQDLVTVYGYTF
D gene: TRBD1; V gene: TRBV15; clone size: many; J gene: TRBJ2-7; CDR3 DNA: TGTGCCACCAGCAGAGGGGGGCAGGGGGTCTACGAGCAGTACTTC; CDR3 protein: CATSRGGQGVYEQYF
D gene: .; V gene: TRBV5-4; clone size: many; J gene: TRBJ1-1; CDR3 DNA: TGTGCCAGCAGCTTAGGGACGCAGGGGCACACTGAAGCTTTCTTT; CDR3 protein: CASSLGTQGHTEAFF
D gene: TRBD2; V gene: TRBV2; clone size: .; J gene: TRBJ2-3; CDR3 DNA: TGTGCCAGCAGGATCAAGCGGGAGCCCACAGATACGCAGTATTTT; CDR3 protein: CASRIKREPTDTQYF
D gene: .; V gene: TRBV13; clone size: many; J gene: TRBJ2-7; CDR3 DNA: TGTGCCAGCAGCCATGGGGGAGAGCAGTACTTC; CDR3 protein: CASSHGGEQYF
D gene: TRBD2; V gene: TRBV20-1; clone size: many; J gene: TRBJ2-2; CDR3 DNA: TGCGGCGGGGGTGCGAACACCGGGGAGCTGTTTTTT; CDR3 protein: CGGGANTGELFF